These 16 T cell receptor beta chains share one sample of origin, sequenced in a study of T cell repertoires in cytomegalovirus infection. From the reads, TCRdb called clonotypes with MiXCR, one entry per CDR3 protein. The repertoire consists of hundreds of thousands of distinct CDR3 sequences, with around a third occurring once and the leading ten covering about 20%. These receptors' targets are unknown. Sequencing was performed on cultured PBMCs, taken from culture after CMV antigen stimulation. These receptors were obtained from a human donor in good health (CMV status not recorded). Some clones in this sample may be carry-over from other donors' samples.

J is TRBJ2-7 and V is TRBV20-1, with 13 bases fitting TRBD2. CDR3 length: 15 amino acids. The V gene end was trimmed by 1 base and the J gene end by 7 bases; junction bases not matched to a gene: 7. Germline assignment: CDR1 DFQATT and CDR2 SNEGSKA (reference sequence). As DNA, the CDR3 is TGCAGTGCTAGAGGGGGACTAGCGGGGTCGGGGGAGCAGTACTTC. As protein: CSARGGLAGSGEQYF.

The chain links TRBV7-2 to TRBJ1-4, with D possibly being TRBD1 (5 bases). The CDR3 has 14 residues. Germline-derived CDR1 and CDR2 are SGHTA and FQGNSA. Trimming removed 6 bases at V and 7 bases at J, with 15 bases between. This CDR3 is CASSPGTPGEKLFF. The CDR3 coding sequence is TGTGCCAGCAGTCCAGGGACCCCGGGTGAAAAACTGTTTTTT. Drawing the rest from reference TRBV7-2 and TRBJ1-4, the complete variable domain is GAGVSQSPSNKVTEKGKDVELRCDPISGHTALYWYRQSLGQGLEFLIYFQGNSAPDKSGLPSDRFSAERTGGSVSTLTIQRTQQEDSAVYLCASSPGTPGEKLFFGSGTQLSVL.

This chain connects TRBV6-5 to TRBJ1-5, with no clear D. The CDR3 loop spans 14 amino acids. CDR1 is MNHEY, CDR2 SVGAGI, per germline. V was shortened by 5 bases and J by 2 bases, with 10 bases between the two germline ends. The CDR3 reads CASSKQRRNQPQHF. CDR3 nucleotide sequence: TGTGCCAGCAGTAAACAGAGGCGCAATCAGCCCCAGCATTTT.

The sample holds many counts of this clonotype. The rearrangement links TRBV19 to TRBJ2-6; D call uncertain. This CDR3 region has 14 residues. Trimming stripped 5 bases from V and 2 bases from J, with 7 bases between. CDR1 is LNHDA and CDR2 is SQIVND in the germline V gene (reference sequence). The CDR3 nucleotides read TGTGCCAGTAGTTTTTTAGCTGGGGCCAACGTCCTGACTTTC. Translating gives CASSFLAGANVLTF.

This clonotype was recorded at least ten times. This chain links TRBV7-2 with TRBJ2-1, with a weak D call TRBD2 (6 bases). With 5 bases removed from V and 1 base from J, the gap between germline ends came to 15 bases. The CDR3 consists of 16 residues. CDR1 is SGHTA and CDR2 is FQGNSA in the germline V gene. For the CDR3, the DNA is TGTGCCAGCAGCCCCCCAGGAGGGACGTCCTACAATGAGCAGTTCTTC. Translating it yields CASSPPGGTSYNEQFF.

In this sample, this clonotype turned up once. The chain employs TRBV29-1 and TRBJ2-7; D uncertain. Germline loops: CDR1 SQVTM, CDR2 ANQGSEA. The germline V and J ends were trimmed by 4 bases and 0 bases, with 16 bases remaining between them. The CDR3 sequence is 15 residues long. The chain's CDR3 is CSVVGSQRSSYEQYF. CDR3 nucleotides: TGCAGCGTTGTAGGGTCACAGCGTAGCTCCTACGAGCAGTACTTC.

This sequence joins TRBV5-1 and TRBJ2-1, with TRBD2 as a possible D gene (6 bases). There are 14 residues in the CDR3. CDR1 is SGHRS, CDR2 YFSETQ, per germline. Trimming stripped 6 bases from V and 4 bases from J, with 14 bases between. CDR3: CASMGGSSYNEQFF. In nucleotides, the CDR3 is TGCGCCAGCATGGGGGGAAGCTCGTACAATGAGCAGTTCTTC.

This clonotype came up a few times. This chain uses TRBV19 with TRBJ2-7; 8 bases line up with TRBD1. This CDR3 has 13 amino acids. Trimming took 3 bases from V and 2 from J; bases not matched to a gene: 0. Germline V lookup: CDR1 LNHDA, CDR2 SQIVND (reference sequence). Here the CDR3 DNA reads TGTGCCAGTAGTATGGGACAGGCCTACGAGCAGTACTTC. It yields the protein CASSMGQAYEQYF.

This clonotype was seen ten or more times. This sequence joins TRBV7-2 and TRBJ2-6; D gene uncertain. With 5 bases removed from V and 5 bases from J, the gap between germline ends came to 13 bases. Germline V lookup: CDR1 SGHTA, CDR2 FQGNSA. CDR3 length equals 15 residues. CDR3 amino acids: CASSPKDLWANVLTF. The CDR3 DNA is TGTGCCAGCAGCCCCAAGGACCTCTGGGCCAACGTCCTGACTTTC.

The chain uses TRBV20-1 and TRBJ2-7, with D perhaps matching TRBD2 (5 bases). The length of the CDR3 is 13 residues. The ends were cut back, 6 bases at V and 1 base at J, with 13 bases in the middle. CDR1 is DFQATT, CDR2 SNEGSKA, per germline (reference sequence). CDR3 amino acids: CSALSRDSYEQYF. The CDR3 DNA follows: TGCAGTGCCCTGTCACGGGATTCCTACGAGCAGTACTTC.

This clonotype occurred a few times. The chain couples TRBV7-2 to TRBJ1-6; D perhaps matches TRBD1 (6 bases). Trimming cost V 3 bases and J 9 bases, with 12 bases left between them. The CDR3 spans 14 residues. CDR1 and CDR2 (germline): SGHTA, FQGNSA. The CDR3 protein is CASSFMTGSSPLHF. The CDR3 DNA is TGTGCCAGCAGCTTTATGACAGGAAGTTCACCCCTCCACTTT.

This clonotype has a handful of counts. The chain has TRBV27 and TRBJ1-1, with a possible D match to TRBD1 (6 bases). Germline CDR1 is MNHEY and CDR2 is SMNVEV (reference sequence). The CDR3 extends over 13 amino acids. Trimming cost V 6 bases and J 5 bases, with 13 bases left between them. The chain's CDR3 is CASRAPGDTEAFF. The CDR3 bases are TGTGCCAGCAGAGCGCCAGGGGATACTGAAGCTTTCTTT.

In this sample, this clonotype turned up many times. The chain links TRBV7-2 to TRBJ2-3; 8 bases are a match to TRBD2. CDR1 and CDR2 (germline): SGHTA, FQGNSA. V lost 1 base, J lost 4 bases, and 4 bases stayed unmatched. The CDR3 covers 15 residues. The CDR3 region has the DNA TGTGCCAGCAGCTTAGAAGCGGGGGAGGCAGATACGCAGTATTTT. The encoded protein is CASSLEAGEADTQYF.

This clonotype was recorded a few times. The chain couples TRBV28 to TRBJ1-4; the D gene is possibly TRBD1 (6 bases). V was clipped by 6 bases and J by 10 bases, with 24 bases between them. Germline V gene sequence: CDR1 MDHEN, CDR2 SYDVKM. The CDR3 sequence is 16 residues long. The CDR3 sequence is CASSRAQGLQFGKLFF. Written as DNA, the CDR3 is TGTGCCAGCAGCAGAGCACAGGGTTTACAGTTTGGAAAACTGTTTTTT.

This chain connects TRBV27 to TRBJ2-2, with no clear D. V was pared by 3 bases and J by 7 bases, with 9 bases between. The CDR3 has 13 residues. Germline CDR1 MNHEY, CDR2 SMNVEV (reference sequence). The DNA of the CDR3 is TGTGCCAGCAGTTTTTGGCCAGTCGGGGAGCTGTTTTTT. It specifies CASSFWPVGELFF.

V and J are TRBV29-1 and TRBJ1-2; D perhaps matches TRBD1 (5 bases). Deletions cut 2 bases from V and 7 bases from J, with 17 bases between. The CDR3 sequence is 14 residues long. CDR1 and CDR2 (germline): SQVTM, ANQGSEA. The CDR3 region has the DNA TGCAGCGTTGAAAGCCCCTCCCAGGGTCGTGGCTACACCTTC. It encodes CSVESPSQGRGYTF.